These T cell receptor beta chains were read from a single sample in a study of shared clonotypes between healthy human individuals. Libraries were prepared by immunoSEQ multiplex PCR; TCRdb keeps only in-frame clonotypes and omits some of them. The data contain 1.4 million to 1.5 million clones, roughly 96% of them singletons. What was sequenced was naive CD4+ T cells sorted from blood. Every receptor here comes from a man aged 25-45 years in good health. Both conserved end residues are trimmed from each CDR3. Clone size is given for some rows only: seen once, a few or many times, or a class if the clone is expanded.

TRBV13	-	TRBJ2-1	ASSLLGLAGYNEQF
TRBV15	-	TRBJ2-7	ATSRASDRWYGGNEQY
TRBV5-4	-	TRBJ1-4	ASSEELRGGNEKLF
TRBV20-1	many	TRBJ2-7	SAGGHEQY
TRBV6-1	-	TRBJ2-7	ASSGDLPSYEQY
TRBV9	-	TRBJ2-1	ASSILAGGYNEQF
TRBV19	-	TRBJ2-1	ASTAGGNFREQF
TRBV18	once	TRBJ1-5	ASSPLGGLPTDQPQH
TRBV6-1	-	TRBJ2-1	ASSVGLAAYNEQF
TRBV4-1	once	TRBJ2-7	ASSQDSGTRPSNEQY
TRBV14	-	TRBJ2-3	ASSLGDTQY
TRBV29-1	-	TRBJ2-2	SAGTGRLLDAGELF
TRBV7-2	once	TRBJ1-2	ASSLSNYGYT
TRBV6-5	-	TRBJ2-7	ASSSRTVGSEQY
TRBV29-1	-	TRBJ2-1	SGSDRWSEQF
TRBV29-1	-	TRBJ2-1	SISGHNEQF
TRBV30	-	TRBJ1-5	AWSRGGYQPQH
TRBV7-9	-	TRBJ1-2	ASSLGWDTYGYT
TRBV11-2	-	TRBJ1-3	ASSTSPTAVGGNTIY
TRBV7-6	-	TRBJ2-1	ASSLKVASGRALYNEQF
TRBV10-3	-	TRBJ1-2	AITPDRSSGYT
TRBV7-9	-	TRBJ2-2	ASSPRRGPNTGELF
TRBV6-1	-	TRBJ1-2	ASSSPWGNRDGYT
TRBV7-9	-	TRBJ2-1	ASSLRELSNEQF
TRBV27	-	TRBJ1-2	ASGPYRGRDGYT
TRBV7-2	-	TRBJ2-1	ASSTYRAYNEQF
TRBV7-2	-	TRBJ2-7	ASSRTDSYIYEQY